This section outlines one T cell receptor beta chain sequence together with its context. Its cognate antigen is unknown. This entry comes from a study of blood T cells in healthy people across ages. The germline V and J ends were trimmed by 6 bases and 3 bases, with 6 bases remaining between them. CDR3 length equals 12 residues. Germline assignment: CDR1 MDHEN and CDR2 SYDVKM. Aged roughly 6 to 95, donors were systemically healthy Caucasians from Russia. For the second PCR, which ran for roughly 7 to 11 cycles, a sample-barcoded 5' primer and a J-beta primer mix were used. Each cDNA molecule was tagged by a template-switch adaptor that had 12 random nucleotides. A single record per CDR3 protein comes from TCRdb applying MiXCR to the 5' RACE reads. The table has 800,000 to 1,000,000 distinct CDR3 sequences, approximately 49% seen once; the top ten hold around an eighth. Whole-study findings and limits: PBMCs went unsorted, and a conclusive naive versus antigen-experienced comparison was therefore prevented.

The chain combines TRBV28 with TRBJ1-5; no firm D call. This TCR was sampled from a man between 25 and 39 years old in good health. Material: blood. CDR3 DNA: TGTGCCAGCAGAATAACCAATCAGCCCCAGCATTTT. It encodes CASRITNQPQHF.